The T cell receptor beta chain described here comes from a study of OX40 agonist ivuxolimab in advanced cancers. The protocol was immunoSEQ multiplex PCR, while the TCRdb copy is restricted to in-frame clones and leaves out a portion. The sample consists of about 92,000 clones, about 91% of them appearing once. This clone occurred once. Germline CDR1 and CDR2: KGHSH and LQKENI. The V segment lost 6 bases and the J segment 5 bases; nucleotides outside the gene matches: 18. CDR3 length: 18 amino acids. V usage is TRBV18 and J usage is TRBJ2-2, with TRBD2 matching over 7 bases. Sequenced here: CD4+ or CD8+ T cells sorted from blood, sampled in a trial of the OX40 agonist ivuxolimab. This TCR was sampled from an adult with an advanced solid tumor such as melanoma, head and neck, liver or kidney cancer. The CDR3: CASSPLPLGSGTTGELFF. CDR3 nucleotide sequence: TGTGCCAGCTCTCCCCTCCCGTTGGGAAGCGGGACTACCGGGGAGCTGTTTTTT.